The T cell receptor beta chain under discussion was sequenced for a study of patients and donors after allogeneic stem cell transplantation. TCRdb recomputed calls from the RT-PCR reads with MiXCR, one row per CDR3 protein. The data contain 400,000 to 450,000 distinct CDR3 sequences, approximately 16% of them singletons. This CDR3 has 14 residues. V gave up 3 bases and J gave up 1 base, with 7 bases separating them. Per the germline V gene, CDR1 is LNHNV and CDR2 is YYDKDF (reference sequence). The TCR comes from a human donor who was either an allogeneic HSCT recipient or a stem cell or donor lymphocyte infusion donor (not recorded which). It is not recorded whose cells these are; they may come from a transplant donor. The V call is TRBV15, the J call TRBJ2-4; D might be TRBD2 (5 bases). The material sequenced was blood, either unsorted or a sorted T cell fraction (not recorded which). CDR3 residues: CATSRWEAKNIQYF. The CDR3 DNA is TGTGCCACCAGCAGGTGGGAGGCCAAAAACATTCAGTACTTC.